This entry features one TCR beta chain sequence. The data belong to a study of cytomegalovirus exposure and HLA in healthy donors. The PCR contained 60 Vbeta and 13 Jbeta primers. Some clones are missing from TCRdb's copy, which holds only in-frame ones; the method was immunoSEQ multiplex PCR. The sample holds roughly 190,000 clones, about 83% seen once. Sequenced material: PBMCs. The receptor was derived from a woman aged 50 to 60 in good health and CMV-seropositive.

CDR3 sequence reads: CASGLNLGGHTDTQYF. The CDR3 bases are TGTGCCAGCGGACTAAACCTGGGGGGGCACACAGATACGCAGTATTTT. The chain links TRBV7-9 to TRBJ2-3; possibly TRBD2 for D (7 bases). V was pared by 8 bases and J by 2 bases, with 20 bases between. CDR1 and CDR2 (germline): SEHNR, FQNEAQ (reference sequence). The CDR3 runs to 16 residues.